The sequence of this TCR beta chain was determined in a study of T cell responses to AZD1222 COVID-19 vaccine. Whole-study findings and limits: A mostly white British donor set with more females was recruited, and clonal diversity was possibly underestimated. Repertoire samples came only from after the peak T cell response.

Germline values: CDR1 MNHEY, CDR2 SMNVEV (reference sequence). The CDR3 spans 15 residues. Sequenced by immunoSEQ multiplex PCR; TCRdb stores in-frame clones only, minus some. The table includes around 140,000 clones, about 90% detected once. About this clone: Its antigen is unidentified.

Sequences were derived from peripheral blood, sampled 28 days after the second dose of the MenACWY control vaccine. The source is an adult who received the MenACWY meningococcal vaccine as a control. The chain carries TRBV27 and TRBJ1-4; 10 bases fit TRBD1. The better agreement between TRBJ2-2 and the DNA end casts doubt on the J call. The CDR3 loop is CASSTTGTGVGELFF. In nucleotides, the CDR3 is TGTGCCAGCAGTACGACCGGGACAGGGGTGGGGGAGCTGTTTTTT.